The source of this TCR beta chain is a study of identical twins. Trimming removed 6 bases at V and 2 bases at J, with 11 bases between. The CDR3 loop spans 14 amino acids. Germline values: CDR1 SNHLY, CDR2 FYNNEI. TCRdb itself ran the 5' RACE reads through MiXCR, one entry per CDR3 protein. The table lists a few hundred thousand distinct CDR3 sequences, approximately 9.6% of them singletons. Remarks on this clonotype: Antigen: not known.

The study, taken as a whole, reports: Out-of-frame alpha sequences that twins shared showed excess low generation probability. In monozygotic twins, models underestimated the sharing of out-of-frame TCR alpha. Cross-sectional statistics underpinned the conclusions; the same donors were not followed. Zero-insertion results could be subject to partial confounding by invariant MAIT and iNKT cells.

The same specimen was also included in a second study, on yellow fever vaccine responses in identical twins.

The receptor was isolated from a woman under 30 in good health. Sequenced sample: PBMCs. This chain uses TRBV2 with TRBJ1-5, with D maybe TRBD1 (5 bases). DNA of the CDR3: TGTGCCAGCAGGCCTGGGGGGGGCAATCAGCCCCAGCATTTT. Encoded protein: CASRPGGGNQPQHF.